This T cell receptor beta chain was documented in a study of OX40 agonist ivuxolimab in advanced cancers. General notes on the study: Ivuxolimab was an agonistic, fully human IgG2 monoclonal antibody directed against OX40 (CD134), a costimulatory receptor. Intravenous ivuxolimab was administered to patients every 2 weeks at six dose levels: 0.01, 0.1, 0.3, 1.5, 3 and 10 mg/kg. Of the roughly 51 patients in dose escalation, 19 had hepatocellular carcinoma, roughly 15 had melanoma, 9 had renal cell carcinoma and 9 had head and neck cancer. A male proportion of around 81% and a mean age of about 60 years, ranging from 23 to 79, were recorded for the dose-escalation cohort. Prior anti-PD-1, anti-PD-L1 or anti-CTLA-4 therapy was permitted, and 30% to 50% of dose-escalation patients had received checkpoint inhibitors. Partial responses occurred in three dose-escalation patients: two with cutaneous melanoma and one with hepatocellular carcinoma. Peripheral TCRbeta sequencing was intended to test whether TCR sequence diversity was altered and clonal T-cell expansion was caused by ivuxolimab. The paper covers the monotherapy dose-escalation part of the phase I ivuxolimab trial, which included N ≈ 50 patients.

General study outcomes and caveats: Antigen specificity was not determined for the clonally expanded peripheral T cells. At doses of 0.1 to 3.0 mg/kg, clonal expansion of both CD4+ and CD8+ T cells in blood was seen between baseline and week 6. Low levels of normalized T-cell clonal expansion were also seen in some patients who did not respond. In partial responders in the 0.1-3.0 mg/kg groups, normalized peripheral clonal expansion was found to be among the lowest, especially among CD8+ T cells. On average, CD8+ T cells showed more expanded clones than CD4+ T cells after ivuxolimab.

Genomic DNA was isolated from the sorted cells so that the TCRbeta CDR3 region could be sequenced. TCRbeta CDR3 regions were sequenced using the immunoSEQ Assay. Not all clones reach the TCRdb copy of this immuneACCESS table, which keeps in-frame sequences only. Checked studies attribute under half of the gap to unresolved V genes and leave the rest unexplained. This sample gives approximately 15,000 clones in total; approximately 92% of them show up just once. The ten largest clones represent around 29% of the sample. CDR1 and CDR2, per the germline V gene (reference sequence), are SEHNR and FQNEAQ. There are 14 amino acids in the CDR3, from cysteine to phenylalanine inclusive. Kept here is only the CDR3 DNA, which spans 42 bases and is read in frame from base 1. V gives up 5 bases and J gives up 2 bases, and the segment between their germline ends measures 13 bases. The trial excluded patients who had a history of autoimmune disease or were on systemic immunosuppression. Peripheral blood for TCR sequencing was collected from all dose cohorts at baseline, on cycle 4 day 1, and on cycle 7 day 1. The samples were drawn from a first-in-human, open-label, multicenter phase I dose-escalation trial of ivuxolimab. Adults with locally advanced or metastatic melanoma, renal cell, hepatocellular, or head and neck squamous cell carcinoma were enrolled in the trial. Before TCR sequencing, CD4+ and CD8+ T cells were separately sorted from peripheral blood.

Notes on this clone: The target of this receptor is not known. No clone much larger than this one lies a single base away; base qualities are absent.

This TCR derives from an adult with an advanced solid tumor such as melanoma, head and neck, liver or kidney cancer. The material was CD4+ or CD8+ T cells sorted from blood, obtained in a trial of the OX40 agonist ivuxolimab. The V and J genes are TRBV7-9 and TRBJ2-7; possibly the D gene is TRBD1, per 6 matching bases. The DNA sequence is given as TGTGCCAGCAGCCCCCAGGACAGAACCTACGAGCAGTACTTC. The encoded protein is CASSPQDRTYEQYF.